The rows below give T cell receptor beta chains drawn from one sample of a study of CXCR3-negative and CXCR3-positive naive CD8 T cells. For each CDR3 protein, TCRdb gives one entry from its re-call of the 5' RACE reads, without DNA. The sample table includes tens of thousands of distinct CDR3 sequences. Sample: memory CD8+ T cells from blood. The receptors derive from a human donor in good health. Some clones in this sample may be carry-over from other donors' samples. Each CDR3 is given with its conserved first and last residue. The order of the fields is J gene, V gene, CDR3 protein.

TRBJ2-2 TRBV7-3 CASSFGVSTGELFF
TRBJ2-5 TRBV20-1 CSAPAGGPETQYF
TRBJ1-5 TRBV2 CASSEWEGNNQPQHF
TRBJ1-6 TRBV20-1 CSARGGEASPLHF
TRBJ2-3 TRBV6-5 CASSRLAGGPKDTQYF
TRBJ2-2 TRBV12-3/TRBV12-4 CASRVPENTGELFF
TRBJ1-3 TRBV15 CATSISRDRVGNTIYF
TRBJ2-1 TRBV5-1 CASSFGAGGRLVSEQFF
TRBJ2-1 TRBV7-2 CASSSFSSGGLYNEQFF
TRBJ2-7 TRBV7-9 CASSTGLISYF
TRBJ1-6 TRBV27 CASSRRQGNSPLHF
TRBJ2-3 TRBV2 CASSADRGTDTQYF
TRBJ2-1 TRBV29-1 CSGSDGYNEQFF
TRBJ2-1 TRBV11-2 CASSSAPGQNQFF
TRBJ2-3 TRBV5-4 CASSMEGGQGPDTQYF
TRBJ2-5 TRBV29-1 CSVVFLGQGRVTQYF
TRBJ2-1 TRBV7-9 CASSRRTSGGRGEQFF
TRBJ1-1 TRBV9 CASSGDLVAEAFF
TRBJ1-2 TRBV7-9 CASSRTGGSGYTF
TRBJ2-6 TRBV29-1 CSVDQGFSGANVLTF
TRBJ1-4 TRBV25-1 CASSDPRVADEKLFF
TRBJ1-6 TRBV7-8 CASSLGRWRQTNSPLHF
TRBJ2-7 TRBV12-3/TRBV12-4 CASSLTLFDEQYF
TRBJ2-5 TRBV12-3/TRBV12-4 CASLKGGRETQYF
TRBJ2-7 TRBV25-1 CAGSPGMDYEQYF
TRBJ2-7 TRBV21-1 CAKKGLDSYEQYF